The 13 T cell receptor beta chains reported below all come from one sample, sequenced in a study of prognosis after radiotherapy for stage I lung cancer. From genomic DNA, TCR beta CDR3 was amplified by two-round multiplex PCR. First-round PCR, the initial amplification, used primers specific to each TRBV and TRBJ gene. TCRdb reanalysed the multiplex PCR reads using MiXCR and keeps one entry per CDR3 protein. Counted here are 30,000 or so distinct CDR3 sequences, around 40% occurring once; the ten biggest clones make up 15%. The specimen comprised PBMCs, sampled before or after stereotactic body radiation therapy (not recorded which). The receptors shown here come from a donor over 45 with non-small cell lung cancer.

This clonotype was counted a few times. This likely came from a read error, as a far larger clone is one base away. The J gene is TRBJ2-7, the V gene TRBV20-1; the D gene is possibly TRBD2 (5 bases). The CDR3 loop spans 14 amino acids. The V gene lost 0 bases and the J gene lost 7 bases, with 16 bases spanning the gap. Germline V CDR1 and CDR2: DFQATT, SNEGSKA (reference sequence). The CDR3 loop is CSARDAISGKEQYF. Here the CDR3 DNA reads TGCAGTGCTAGAGACGCCATTTCCGGGAAGGAGCAGTACTTC.

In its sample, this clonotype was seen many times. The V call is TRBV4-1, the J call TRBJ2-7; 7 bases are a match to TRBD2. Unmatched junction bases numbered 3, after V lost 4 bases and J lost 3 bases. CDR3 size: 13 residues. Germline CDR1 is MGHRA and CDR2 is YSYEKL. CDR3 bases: TGCGCCAGCAGCCCAGGGAGGGGCTACGAGCAGTACTTC. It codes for CASSPGRGYEQYF.

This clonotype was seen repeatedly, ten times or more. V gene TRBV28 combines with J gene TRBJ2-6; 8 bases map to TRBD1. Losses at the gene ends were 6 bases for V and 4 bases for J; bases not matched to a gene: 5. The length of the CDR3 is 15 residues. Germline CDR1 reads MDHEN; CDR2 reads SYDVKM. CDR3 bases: TGTGCCAGCAGCCAGGGGGCGTGGGGGGCCAACGTCCTGACTTTC. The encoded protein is CASSQGAWGANVLTF.

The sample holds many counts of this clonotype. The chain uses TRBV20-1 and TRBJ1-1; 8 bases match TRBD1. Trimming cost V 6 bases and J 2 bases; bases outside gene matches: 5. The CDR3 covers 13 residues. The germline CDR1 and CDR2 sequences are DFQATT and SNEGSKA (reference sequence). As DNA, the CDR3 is TGCAGTGCCGACAGGGGTTATAACACTGAAGCTTTCTTT. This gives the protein CSADRGYNTEAFF.

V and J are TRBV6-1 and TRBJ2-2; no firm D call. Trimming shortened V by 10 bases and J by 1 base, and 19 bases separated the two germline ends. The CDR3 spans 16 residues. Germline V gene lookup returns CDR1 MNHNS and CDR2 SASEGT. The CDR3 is CAITPTGTLNTGELFF. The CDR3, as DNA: TGTGCCATCACCCCGACGGGTACACTGAACACCGGGGAGCTGTTTTTT.

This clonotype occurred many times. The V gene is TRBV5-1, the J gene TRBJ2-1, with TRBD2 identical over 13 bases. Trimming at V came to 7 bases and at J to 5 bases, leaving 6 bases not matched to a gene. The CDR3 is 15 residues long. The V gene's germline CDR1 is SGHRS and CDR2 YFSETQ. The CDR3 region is CASGEGLAGNNEQFF. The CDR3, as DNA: TGCGCCAGCGGCGAGGGACTAGCGGGGAACAATGAGCAGTTCTTC.

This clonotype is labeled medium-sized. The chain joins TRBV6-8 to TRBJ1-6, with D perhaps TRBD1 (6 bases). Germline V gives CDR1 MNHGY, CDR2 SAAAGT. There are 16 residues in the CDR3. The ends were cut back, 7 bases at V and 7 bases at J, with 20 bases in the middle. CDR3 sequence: CASTSRGRRENSPLHF. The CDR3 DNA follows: TGTGCCAGCACCTCCCGGGGGCGCCGGGAGAATTCACCCCTCCACTTT.

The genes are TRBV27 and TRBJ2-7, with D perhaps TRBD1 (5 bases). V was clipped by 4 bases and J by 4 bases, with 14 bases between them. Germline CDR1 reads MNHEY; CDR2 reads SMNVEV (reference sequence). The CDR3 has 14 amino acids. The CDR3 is CASSSPGSQYEQYF. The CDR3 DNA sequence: TGTGCCAGCAGTTCTCCAGGGTCCCAGTACGAGCAGTACTTC.

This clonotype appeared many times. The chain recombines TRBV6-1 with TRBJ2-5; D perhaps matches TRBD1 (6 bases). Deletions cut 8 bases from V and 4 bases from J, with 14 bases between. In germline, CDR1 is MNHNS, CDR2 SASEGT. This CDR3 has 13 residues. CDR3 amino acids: CASRKGGRETQYF. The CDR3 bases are TGTGCCAGCCGAAAAGGGGGTCGAGAGACCCAGTACTTC.

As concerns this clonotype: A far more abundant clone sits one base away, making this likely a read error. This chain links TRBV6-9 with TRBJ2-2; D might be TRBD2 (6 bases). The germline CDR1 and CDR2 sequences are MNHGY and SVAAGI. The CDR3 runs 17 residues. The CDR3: CTSSEGLATDNTGELFF. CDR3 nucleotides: TGTACCAGCAGTGAGGGGCTAGCGACAGACAACACCGGGGAGCTGTTTTTT.

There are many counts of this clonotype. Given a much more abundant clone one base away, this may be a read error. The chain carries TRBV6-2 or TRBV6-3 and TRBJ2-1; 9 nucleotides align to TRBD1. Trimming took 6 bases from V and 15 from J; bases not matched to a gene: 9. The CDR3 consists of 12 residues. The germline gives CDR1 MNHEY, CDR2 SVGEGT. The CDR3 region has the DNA TGTGCCAGCAGGACGGACAGGGGAGGGCTGTTCTTC. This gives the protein CASRTDRGGLFF.

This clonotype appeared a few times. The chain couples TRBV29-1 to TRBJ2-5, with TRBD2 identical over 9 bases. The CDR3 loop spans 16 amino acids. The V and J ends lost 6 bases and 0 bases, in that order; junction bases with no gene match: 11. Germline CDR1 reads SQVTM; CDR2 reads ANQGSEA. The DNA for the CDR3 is TGCAGCGTCCAAAGGGAGTCTAGCGGGAACCAAGAGACCCAGTACTTC. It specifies CSVQRESSGNQETQYF. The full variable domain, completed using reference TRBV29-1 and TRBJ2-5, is SAVISQKPSRDICQRGTSLTIQCQVDSQVTMMFWYRQQPGQSLTLIATANQGSEATYESGFVIDKFPISRPNLTFSTLTVSNMSPEDSSIYLCSVQRESSGNQETQYFGPGTRLLVL.

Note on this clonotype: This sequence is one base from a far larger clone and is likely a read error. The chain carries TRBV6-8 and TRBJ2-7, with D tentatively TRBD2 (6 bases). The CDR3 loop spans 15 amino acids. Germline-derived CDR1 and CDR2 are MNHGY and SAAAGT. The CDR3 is CASIYSEGGSYEQYF. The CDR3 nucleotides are TGTGCCAGCATTTACTCGGAGGGTGGGTCCTACGAGCAGTACTTC.